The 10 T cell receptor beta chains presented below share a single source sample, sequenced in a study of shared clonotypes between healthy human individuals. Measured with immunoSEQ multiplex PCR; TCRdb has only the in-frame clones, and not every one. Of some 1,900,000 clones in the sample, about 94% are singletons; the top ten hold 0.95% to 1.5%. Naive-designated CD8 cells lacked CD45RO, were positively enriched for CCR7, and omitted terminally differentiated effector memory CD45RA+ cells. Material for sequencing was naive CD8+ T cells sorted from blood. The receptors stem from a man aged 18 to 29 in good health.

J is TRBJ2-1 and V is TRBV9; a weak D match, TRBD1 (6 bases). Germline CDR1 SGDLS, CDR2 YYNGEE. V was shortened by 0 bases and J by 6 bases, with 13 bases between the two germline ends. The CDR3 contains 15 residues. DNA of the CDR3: TGTGCCAGCAGCGTAGTTCAGGGGCTGAGCAATGAGCAGTTCTTC. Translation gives CASSVVQGLSNEQFF.

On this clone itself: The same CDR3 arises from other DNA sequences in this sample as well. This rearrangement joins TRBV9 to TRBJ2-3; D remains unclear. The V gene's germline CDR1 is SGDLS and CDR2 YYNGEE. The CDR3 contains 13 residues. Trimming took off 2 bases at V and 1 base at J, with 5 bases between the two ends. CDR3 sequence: CASSVDGTDTQYF. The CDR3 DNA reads TGTGCCAGCAGCGTCGACGGCACAGATACGCAGTATTTT.

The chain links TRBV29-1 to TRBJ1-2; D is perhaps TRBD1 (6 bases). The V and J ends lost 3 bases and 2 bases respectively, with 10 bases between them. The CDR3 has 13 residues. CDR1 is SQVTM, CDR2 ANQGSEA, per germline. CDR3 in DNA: TGCAGCGTTGACGTGGACAGCAACTATGGCTACACCTTC. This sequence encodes CSVDVDSNYGYTF.

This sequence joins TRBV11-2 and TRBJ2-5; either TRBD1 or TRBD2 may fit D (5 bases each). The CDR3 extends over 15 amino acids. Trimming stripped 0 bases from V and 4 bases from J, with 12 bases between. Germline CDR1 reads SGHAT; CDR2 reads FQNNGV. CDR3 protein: CASSLERGTAETQYF. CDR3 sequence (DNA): TGTGCCAGCAGCTTAGAGAGGGGTACTGCAGAGACCCAGTACTTC.

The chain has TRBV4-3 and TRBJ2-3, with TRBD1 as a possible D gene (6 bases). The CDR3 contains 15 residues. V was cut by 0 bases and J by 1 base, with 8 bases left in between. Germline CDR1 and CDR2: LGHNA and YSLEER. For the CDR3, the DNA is TGCGCCAGCAGCCAAGATCGACAGGGCACAGATACGCAGTATTTT. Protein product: CASSQDRQGTDTQYF.

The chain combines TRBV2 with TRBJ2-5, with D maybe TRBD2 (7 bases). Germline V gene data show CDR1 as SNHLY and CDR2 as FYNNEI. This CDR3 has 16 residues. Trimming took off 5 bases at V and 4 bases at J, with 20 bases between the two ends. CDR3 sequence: CASSSGQLGGLETQYF. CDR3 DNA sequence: TGTGCCAGCAGTTCGGGACAACTCGGGGGGTTAGAGACCCAGTACTTC.

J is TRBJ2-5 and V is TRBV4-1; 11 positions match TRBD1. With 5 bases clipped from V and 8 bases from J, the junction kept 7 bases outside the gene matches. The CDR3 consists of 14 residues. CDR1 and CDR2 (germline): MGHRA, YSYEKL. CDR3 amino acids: CASSFGTGGDTQYF. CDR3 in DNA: TGCGCCAGCAGCTTCGGGACAGGGGGGGATACCCAGTACTTC.

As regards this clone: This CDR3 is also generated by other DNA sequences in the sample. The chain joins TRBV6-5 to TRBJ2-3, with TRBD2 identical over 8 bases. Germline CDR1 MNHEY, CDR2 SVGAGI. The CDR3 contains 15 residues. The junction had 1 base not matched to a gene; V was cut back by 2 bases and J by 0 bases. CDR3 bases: TGTGCCAGCAGTTACGTAGCGGGGAGCACAGATACGCAGTATTTT. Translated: CASSYVAGSTDTQYF.

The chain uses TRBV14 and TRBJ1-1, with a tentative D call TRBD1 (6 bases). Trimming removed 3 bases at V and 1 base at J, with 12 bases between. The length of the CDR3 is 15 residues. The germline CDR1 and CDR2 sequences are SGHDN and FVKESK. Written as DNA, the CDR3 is TGTGCCAGCAGCCAGGTAGGGGGGTCGAACACTGAAGCTTTCTTT. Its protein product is CASSQVGGSNTEAFF.

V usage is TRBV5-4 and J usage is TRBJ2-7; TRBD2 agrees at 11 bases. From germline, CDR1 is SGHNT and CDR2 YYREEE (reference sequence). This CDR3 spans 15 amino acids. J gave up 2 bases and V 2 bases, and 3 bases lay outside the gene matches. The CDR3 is CASSFETSGTYEQYF. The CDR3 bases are TGTGCCAGCAGCTTTGAGACTAGCGGGACCTACGAGCAGTACTTC. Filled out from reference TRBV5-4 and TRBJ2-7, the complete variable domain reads ETGVTQSPTHLIKTRGQQVTLRCSSQSGHNTVSWYQQALGQGPQFIFQYYREEENGRGNFPPRFSGLQFPNYSSELNVNALELDDSALYLCASSFETSGTYEQYFGPGTRLTVT.